What follows is one T cell receptor (beta chain) and its context. These data belong to a study of blood T cell repertoires in COVID-19. Study-wide context: Samples came from the United States, Italy and Spain, spanning acute and convalescent COVID-19. The analysed material was cDNA or gDNA that came from T cells, B-cell-depleted T cells, or PBMCs.

One Seattle source followed patients from active infection through their disease course. The CDR3 is 14 amino acids. V was pared by 6 bases and J by 4 bases, with 14 bases between. Germline V CDR1 and CDR2: SGHNT, YYREEE (reference sequence). Under the authors' procedure: Scientists estimated how many nucleated cells there were by amplifying reference gene primers. Only in-frame clones appear in the TCRdb table, and some are missing; sequencing was by immunoSEQ multiplex PCR. The DNA was the basis for D and trimming; V, J and clone size are from that table. The table records some 270,000 clones, about 90% of them present only once.

The sample consisted of peripheral blood. The sequence came from a woman aged 60-70 years with COVID-19, enrolled during active disease. The chain links TRBV5-4 to TRBJ2-1; no clear D gene. The CDR3 reads CASTSPSVYNEQFF. The CDR3 region has the DNA TGTGCCAGCACTTCCCCCTCCGTATACAATGAGCAGTTCTTC.